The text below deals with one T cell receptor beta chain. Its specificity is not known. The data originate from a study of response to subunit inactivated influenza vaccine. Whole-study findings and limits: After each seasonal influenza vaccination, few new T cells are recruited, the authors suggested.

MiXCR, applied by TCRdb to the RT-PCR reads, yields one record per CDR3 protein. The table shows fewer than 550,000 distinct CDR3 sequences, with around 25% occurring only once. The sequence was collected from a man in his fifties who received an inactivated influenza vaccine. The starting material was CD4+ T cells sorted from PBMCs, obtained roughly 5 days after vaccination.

CDR3 nucleotides: TGCGCCAGCAGCTTGTCCGGGGGCGGAGGGGATACGCAGTATTTT. Translation: CASSLSGGGGDTQYF. The chain carries TRBV5-1 and TRBJ2-3, with D perhaps assigned TRBD1 or TRBD2 (6 bases each). The CDR3 loop spans 15 amino acids. The V end was cut by 1 base, the J end by 6 bases, with 15 bases between. The germline V gene encodes CDR1 SGHRS and CDR2 YFSETQ.